The clone carrying this T cell receptor beta chain was seen a few times. This specimen belongs to a study of control samples from healthy donors and cancer patients. The CDR3 is 15 amino acids. Germline CDR1 and CDR2: SEHNR and FQNEAQ (reference sequence). Trimming shortened V by 6 bases and J by 8 bases, and 20 bases separated the two germline ends. Produced via immunoSEQ multiplex PCR; TCRdb's table is partial and in-frame only. This repertoire shows about 79,000 clones, roughly 93% found once; its top ten account for around 1.3%. Source material: PBMCs. The chain has TRBV7-9 and TRBJ2-1, with D perhaps being TRBD1 or TRBD2 (5 bases each). The clonotype originates from a woman in her thirties or forties with lung cancer. CDR3 in DNA: TGTGCCAGCAGACACTTCCGGGGCAGGCTCCATGAGCAGTTCTTC. This sequence encodes CASRHFRGRLHEQFF. Supplemented by reference TRBV7-9 and TRBJ2-1, the full variable domain reads DTGVSQNPRHKITKRGQNVTFRCDPISEHNRLYWYRQTLGQGPEFLTYFQNEAQLEKSRLLSDRFSAERPKGSFSTLEIQRTEQGDSAMYLCASRHFRGRLHEQFFGPGTRLTVL.